The 23 T cell receptor beta chains below were found in one sample sequenced in a study of shared clonotypes between healthy human individuals. CD8 cells regarded as naive lacked CD45RO, were positively chosen for CCR7, and omitted terminally differentiated effector memory CD45RA+ cells. Profiling relied on immunoSEQ multiplex PCR, and the TCRdb table lists in-frame clones only, not all of them. The sample carries under 850,000 clones, 92% recorded once. Sequencing was carried out using naive CD8+ T cells sorted from blood. The receptors shown here come from a man aged 25 to 40 in good health.

J is TRBJ1-5 and V is TRBV28, with a possible D match to TRBD1 (6 bases). Germline V gene lookup returns CDR1 MDHEN and CDR2 SYDVKM. The germline V and J ends were trimmed by 6 bases and 0 bases, with 12 bases remaining between them. The CDR3 is made up of 15 amino acids. Here the CDR3 DNA reads TGTGCCAGCAGAAGGACAGAATATAGCAATCAGCCCCAGCATTTT. It yields the protein CASRRTEYSNQPQHF.

There are a few counts of this clone. V and J are TRBV7-3 and TRBJ2-5; D uncertain. Germline CDR1 reads SGHTA; CDR2 reads FQGTGA. This CDR3 region has 13 residues. V was shortened by 3 bases and J by 5 bases, with 10 bases between the two germline ends. The CDR3 region has the DNA TGTGCCAGCAGCTTCAGAGCTGCCGAGACCCAGTACTTC. Translating gives CASSFRAAETQYF.

The gene calls are TRBV14 and TRBJ2-5; 8 bases align to TRBD1. The CDR3 is made up of 15 amino acids. CDR1 is SGHDN and CDR2 is FVKESK in the germline V gene. J was trimmed by 4 bases and V by 4 bases; bases with no gene match: 8. The CDR3 DNA sequence: TGTGCCAGCAGCCCGAGGACAGGGATTTTAGAGACCCAGTACTTC. It encodes CASSPRTGILETQYF.

This chain uses TRBV7-9 with TRBJ2-5; unclear D gene. This CDR3 comprises 13 residues. V was clipped by 3 bases and J by 2 bases, with 7 bases between them. CDR1 is SEHNR and CDR2 is FQNEAQ in the germline V gene (reference sequence). This chain's CDR3 is CASSLGDQETQYF. The DNA of the CDR3 is TGTGCCAGCAGCTTGGGTGATCAAGAGACCCAGTACTTC.

The gene calls are TRBV28 and TRBJ1-4; 9 bases align to TRBD1. The CDR3 sequence is 15 residues long. The V gene's germline CDR1 is MDHEN and CDR2 SYDVKM. V lost 3 bases, J lost 7 bases, and 6 bases stayed unmatched. The chain's CDR3 is CASSLDRGRIEKLFF. CDR3 in DNA: TGTGCCAGCAGTTTGGACAGGGGACGGATTGAAAAACTGTTTTTT. Combining the CDR3 with reference TRBV28 and TRBJ1-4 gives the whole variable domain DVKVTQSSRYLVKRTGEKVFLECVQDMDHENMFWYRQDPGLGLRLIYFSYDVKMKEKGDIPEGYSVSREKKERFSLILESASTNQTSMYLCASSLDRGRIEKLFFGSGTQLSVL.

The V and J genes are TRBV28 and TRBJ1-1; possible D gene TRBD1, 6 bases. The CDR3 has 14 amino acids. From germline, CDR1 is MDHEN and CDR2 SYDVKM. V lost 7 bases to trimming and J lost 0 bases, with 12 bases between them. This chain's CDR3 is CASIIRGMNTEAFF. The CDR3 DNA is TGTGCCAGCATCATCAGGGGCATGAACACTGAAGCTTTCTTT.

This clone occurred once. The chain carries TRBV7-2 and TRBJ2-1; no reliable D call. Trimming left V 3 bases short and J 8 bases short, with 8 bases between. The CDR3 totals 12 residues. In germline, CDR1 is SGHTA, CDR2 FQGNSA. The CDR3 reads CASSFFGYEQFF. DNA of the CDR3: TGTGCCAGCAGCTTCTTCGGTTATGAGCAGTTCTTC.

The rearrangement uses TRBV7-2 and TRBJ2-1; D is unresolved. Germline V CDR1 and CDR2: SGHTA, FQGNSA. The V end was cut by 2 bases, the J end by 8 bases, with 10 bases between. The CDR3 is 13 amino acids. CDR3: CASSLSLVDEQFF. CDR3 nucleotides: TGTGCCAGCAGCTTATCACTCGTGGATGAGCAGTTCTTC.

This clone was detected only once. This specimen includes other DNA sequences encoding the same CDR3. The chain recombines TRBV11-2 with TRBJ2-1; D remains ambiguous. This CDR3 is 11 amino acids long. Trimming took 3 bases from V and 10 from J, leaving 7 bases between them. Germline lookup yields CDR1 SGHAT and CDR2 FQNNGV. This CDR3 is CASSLLGEQFF. CDR3 bases: TGTGCCAGCAGCTTGTTAGGGGAGCAGTTCTTC. Drawing the rest from reference TRBV11-2 and TRBJ2-1, the complete variable domain is EAGVAQSPRYKIIEKRQSVAFWCNPISGHATLYWYQQILGQGPKLLIQFQNNGVVDDSQLPKDRFSAERLKGVDSTLKIQPAKLEDSAVYLCASSLLGEQFFGPGTRLTVL.

V and J are TRBV5-4 and TRBJ2-1; the D call may be TRBD1 or TRBD2 (6 bases each). The CDR3 covers 12 residues. Germline assignment: CDR1 SGHNT and CDR2 YYREEE (reference sequence). Between the trimmed V and J ends, which lost 5 bases and 7 bases, there was a span of 10 bases. The chain's CDR3 is CASRIGGNEQFF. The CDR3, as DNA: TGTGCCAGCAGAATAGGGGGGAATGAGCAGTTCTTC.

V is TRBV5-1 and J is TRBJ2-1; possibly TRBD1 or TRBD2 for D (5 bases each). Germline CDR1 and CDR2: SGHRS and YFSETQ. The CDR3 contains 16 residues. The V end lost 0 bases, the J end lost 6 bases, and 16 bases lay between the germline ends. The CDR3 loop is CASSLGDHGYFNEQFF. The CDR3 nucleotides read TGCGCCAGCAGCTTGGGGGACCATGGGTATTTCAATGAGCAGTTCTTC.

The chain combines TRBV14 with TRBJ2-2; no firm D call. This CDR3 has 12 amino acids. Germline CDR1 SGHDN, CDR2 FVKESK. V lost 0 bases, J lost 8 bases, and 4 bases lay in between. In nucleotides, the CDR3 is TGTGCCAGCAGCCAAGAGGAGGGGGAGCTGTTTTTT. Its translation is CASSQEEGELFF.

With regard to this clone: This CDR3 is also generated by other DNA sequences in the sample. This chain uses TRBV9 with TRBJ2-1, with 10 bases identical to TRBD2. Per the germline V gene, CDR1 is SGDLS and CDR2 is YYNGEE. The CDR3 spans 16 residues. J lost 2 bases, V lost 4 bases, and 6 bases had no gene match. CDR3 coding DNA: TGTGCCAGCAGCCCCCGTCTAGCGGGAGCCTACAATGAGCAGTTCTTC. Translating gives CASSPRLAGAYNEQFF.

This chain joins TRBV6-1 and TRBJ2-3, with D maybe TRBD1 (6 bases). This CDR3 region has 14 residues. The V gene's germline CDR1 is MNHNS and CDR2 SASEGT. The V end lost 3 bases, the J end lost 2 bases, and 9 bases lay between the germline ends. As DNA, the CDR3 is TGTGCCAGCAGTGAGGACAGATTCACAGATACGCAGTATTTT. It specifies CASSEDRFTDTQYF.

CDR3 in amino acids: CASNRREGPYNEQFF. The CDR3 coding sequence is TGTGCCAGCAATAGGCGGGAGGGCCCCTACAATGAGCAGTTCTTC. V and J are TRBV7-9 and TRBJ2-1; TRBD2 matches at 9 bases. Trimming cost V 7 bases and J 2 bases; bases outside gene matches: 6. Germline CDR1 is SEHNR and CDR2 is FQNEAQ (reference sequence). The CDR3 has 15 amino acids.

This clone was recorded a few times. The chain carries TRBV6-1 and TRBJ1-1; a weak D match, TRBD1 (5 bases). This CDR3 is 15 amino acids long. The germline V gene encodes CDR1 MNHNS and CDR2 SASEGT. Trimming took off 4 bases at V and 0 bases at J, with 12 bases between the two ends. CDR3: CASSGGFRVNTEAFF. The CDR3 DNA is TGTGCCAGCAGTGGGGGGTTCAGGGTGAACACTGAAGCTTTCTTT.

The chain recombines TRBV28 with TRBJ2-7; TRBD1 is a possible D gene (5 bases). Germline-derived CDR1 and CDR2 are MDHEN and SYDVKM. This CDR3 is built from 14 residues. With 3 bases removed from V and 4 bases from J, the gap between germline ends came to 13 bases. The CDR3 DNA is TGTGCCAGCAGTTTTTTCGACAGTAGTTACGAGCAGTACTTC. Its translation: CASSFFDSSYEQYF. Supplemented by reference TRBV28 and TRBJ2-7, the full variable domain reads DVKVTQSSRYLVKRTGEKVFLECVQDMDHENMFWYRQDPGLGLRLIYFSYDVKMKEKGDIPEGYSVSREKKERFSLILESASTNQTSMYLCASSFFDSSYEQYFGPGTRLTVT.

The V gene is TRBV6-1, the J gene TRBJ2-5, with no clear D. This CDR3 region has 14 residues. V was clipped by 1 base and J by 7 bases, with 13 bases between them. In germline, CDR1 is MNHNS, CDR2 SASEGT. CDR3 loop: CASSEGVGPGTQYF. CDR3 in DNA: TGTGCCAGCAGTGAAGGGGTGGGTCCGGGGACCCAGTACTTC.

The V call is TRBV7-6, the J call TRBJ1-4, with D possibly TRBD1 on 6 matching bases. The CDR3 extends over 17 amino acids. Trimming removed 1 base at V and 6 bases at J, with 18 bases between. Germline V gives CDR1 SGHVS, CDR2 FNYEAQ. This CDR3 is CASSLEGGWPIDEKLFF. CDR3 nucleotides: TGTGCCAGCAGCTTAGAGGGGGGTTGGCCTATAGATGAAAAACTGTTTTTT. Supplemented by reference TRBV7-6 and TRBJ1-4, the full variable domain reads GAGVSQSPRYKVTKRGQDVALRCDPISGHVSLYWYRQALGQGPEFLTYFNYEAQQDKSGLPNDRFSAERPEGSISTLTIQRTEQRDSAMYRCASSLEGGWPIDEKLFFGSGTQLSVL.

The genes are TRBV28 and TRBJ2-7; the D is unclear. Deletions cut 5 bases from V and 4 bases from J, with 3 bases between. The CDR3 runs to 10 residues. Germline V gives CDR1 MDHEN, CDR2 SYDVKM. The CDR3 nucleotides are TGTGCCAGCAGTCAGTACGAGCAGTACTTC. Amino acids: CASSQYEQYF.

This chain joins TRBV2 and TRBJ2-3; 12 bases are a match to TRBD2. V shed 8 bases and J 5 bases; nucleotides not matched to a gene: 5. The CDR3 consists of 14 residues. CDR1 SNHLY and CDR2 FYNNEI come from the germline V gene. The CDR3 coding sequence is TGTGCCAGCGAAGGACTAGCGGGGCAAGATACGCAGTATTTT. It encodes CASEGLAGQDTQYF.

The rearrangement links TRBV21-1 to TRBJ1-5. TRBV21-1 is shown as a pseudogene. The CDR3 is 14 residues long. The CDR3 sequence: CASSRRDHNQAQHF. CDR3 in DNA: TGTGCCAGCAGCCGGAGGGACCACAATCAGGCCCAGCATTTT.

The chain couples TRBV7-9 to TRBJ1-2, with a weak D call TRBD1 (5 bases). Germline-derived CDR1 and CDR2 are SEHNR and FQNEAQ (reference sequence). V was cut by 5 bases and J by 4 bases, with 11 bases left in between. The CDR3 extends over 13 amino acids. The CDR3 nucleotides read TGTGCCAGCAGCCTCGACAGTGGCTATGGCTACACCTTC. It codes for CASSLDSGYGYTF.